The subject of this entry is one TCR beta chain. TCRdb reprocessed the 5' RACE reads via MiXCR and lists one record per CDR3 protein. The sample contains 400,000 to 450,000 distinct CDR3 sequences, approximately 19% of which appear only once. This entry is derived from a study of T-cell memory formation after mild COVID-19. Germline CDR1 is LGHNA and CDR2 is YNFKEQ. This CDR3 is built from 14 residues. Unmatched junction bases numbered 10, after V lost 4 bases and J lost 10 bases. The TCR sequence derives from a man aged 18 to 30 who had mild COVID-19 (a few samples of this study predate the infection). Cell type and time point are not known. This rearrangement joins TRBV4-2 to TRBJ2-4; 7 positions agree with TRBD2. Sample: PBMCs or a T cell subset sorted from them (not recorded which). CDR3 amino acids: CASSPGAPGGIQYF. CDR3 in DNA: TGTGCCAGCAGCCCAGGAGCCCCGGGAGGAATTCAGTACTTC.